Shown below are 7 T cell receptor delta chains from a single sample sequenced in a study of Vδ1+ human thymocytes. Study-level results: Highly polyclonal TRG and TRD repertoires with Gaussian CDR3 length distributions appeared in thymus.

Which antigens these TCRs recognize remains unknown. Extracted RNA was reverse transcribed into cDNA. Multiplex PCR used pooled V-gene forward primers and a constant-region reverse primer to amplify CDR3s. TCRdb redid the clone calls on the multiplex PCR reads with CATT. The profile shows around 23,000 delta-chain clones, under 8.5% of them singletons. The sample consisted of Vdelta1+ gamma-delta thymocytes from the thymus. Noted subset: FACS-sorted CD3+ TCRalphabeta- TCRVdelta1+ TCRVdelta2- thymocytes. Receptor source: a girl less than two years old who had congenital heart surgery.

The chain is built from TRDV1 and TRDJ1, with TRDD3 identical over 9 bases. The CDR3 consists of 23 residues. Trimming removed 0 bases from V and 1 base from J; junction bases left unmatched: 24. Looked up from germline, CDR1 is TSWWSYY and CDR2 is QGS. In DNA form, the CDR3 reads TGTGCTCTTGGGGAACTTCCTAGGGCTACTGGGGGACCCCAAAAACCGTGCACCGATAAACTCATCTTT. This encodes CALGELPRATGGPQKPCTDKLIF.

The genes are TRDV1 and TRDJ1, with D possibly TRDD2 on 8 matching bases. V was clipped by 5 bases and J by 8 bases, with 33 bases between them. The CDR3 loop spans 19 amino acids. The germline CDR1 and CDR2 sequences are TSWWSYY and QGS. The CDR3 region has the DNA TGTGCTCTTGGGAAGAAACGGCACCTTCCTAATGCGACTGGGGAAAAACTCATCTTT. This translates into CALGKKRHLPNATGEKLIF.

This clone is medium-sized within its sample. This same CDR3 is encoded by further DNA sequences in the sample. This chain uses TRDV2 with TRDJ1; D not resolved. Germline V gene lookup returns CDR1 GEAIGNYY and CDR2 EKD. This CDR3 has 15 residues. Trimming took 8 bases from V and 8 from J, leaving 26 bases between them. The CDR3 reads CASSQLIRQRIKLIF. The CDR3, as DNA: TGTGCCTCCTCACAGCTGATCAGACAAAGAATCAAACTCATCTTT.

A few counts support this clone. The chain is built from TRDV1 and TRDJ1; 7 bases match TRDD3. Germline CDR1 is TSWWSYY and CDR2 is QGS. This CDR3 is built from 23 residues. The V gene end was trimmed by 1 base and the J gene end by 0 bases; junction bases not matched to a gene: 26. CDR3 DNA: TGTGCTCTTGGGGAACCGCTAGGAGGTCGGTTGCTGGGGGGTATCAGGTACACCGATAAACTCATCTTT. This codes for CALGEPLGGRLLGGIRYTDKLIF.

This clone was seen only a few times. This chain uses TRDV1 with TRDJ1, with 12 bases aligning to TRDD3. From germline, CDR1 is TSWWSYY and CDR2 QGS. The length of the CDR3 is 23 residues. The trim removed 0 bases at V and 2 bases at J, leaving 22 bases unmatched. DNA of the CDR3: TGTGCTCTTGGGGAACTGCTCCTCCCCGCCGGATCCGTACTGGGGGATACAACCGATAAACTCATCTTT. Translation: CALGELLLPAGSVLGDTTDKLIF.

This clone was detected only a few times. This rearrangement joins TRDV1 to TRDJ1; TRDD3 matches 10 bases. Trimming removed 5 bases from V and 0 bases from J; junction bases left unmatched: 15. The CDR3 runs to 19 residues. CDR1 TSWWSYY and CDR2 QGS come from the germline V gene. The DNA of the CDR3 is TGTGCTCTTGGGTGCACCCTCTTCTGGGGGATAAAGGACACCGATAAACTCATCTTT. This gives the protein CALGCTLFWGIKDTDKLIF.

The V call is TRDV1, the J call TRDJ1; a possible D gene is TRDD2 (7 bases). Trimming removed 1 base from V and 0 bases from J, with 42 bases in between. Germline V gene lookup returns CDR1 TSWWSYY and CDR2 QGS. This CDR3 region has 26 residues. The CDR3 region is CALGEHPPSWTPRGIDGVPNTDKLIF. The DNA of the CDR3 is TGTGCTCTTGGGGAACATCCGCCTTCCTGGACGCCTAGAGGGATAGATGGGGTCCCCAACACCGATAAACTCATCTTT.